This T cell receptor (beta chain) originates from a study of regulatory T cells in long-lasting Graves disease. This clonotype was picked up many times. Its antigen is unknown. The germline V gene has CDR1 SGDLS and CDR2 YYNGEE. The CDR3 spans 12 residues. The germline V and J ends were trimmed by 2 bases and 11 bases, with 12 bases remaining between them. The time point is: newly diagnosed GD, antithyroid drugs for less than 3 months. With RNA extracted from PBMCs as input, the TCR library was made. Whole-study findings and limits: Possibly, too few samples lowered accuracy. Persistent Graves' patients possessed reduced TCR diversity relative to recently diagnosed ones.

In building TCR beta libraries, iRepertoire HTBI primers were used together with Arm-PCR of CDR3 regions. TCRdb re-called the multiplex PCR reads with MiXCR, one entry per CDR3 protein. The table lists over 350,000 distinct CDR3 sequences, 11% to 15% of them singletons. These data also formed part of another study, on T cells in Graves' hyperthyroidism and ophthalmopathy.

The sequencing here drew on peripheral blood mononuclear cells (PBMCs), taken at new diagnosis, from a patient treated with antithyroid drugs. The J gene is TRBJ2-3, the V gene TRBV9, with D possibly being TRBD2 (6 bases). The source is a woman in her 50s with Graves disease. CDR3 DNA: TGTGCCAGCAGCGTCCGAGCGGGCCTGCAGTATTTT. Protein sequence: CASSVRAGLQYF.